Listed below are T cell receptor beta chains from one sample, sequenced in a study of blood T cell repertoires in COVID-19. Sequencing used immunoSEQ multiplex PCR; TCRdb keeps in-frame clones, though not all of them. Seen here are about 210,000 clones, 82% observed once, and the top ten hold around 12%. Sequencing used peripheral blood. These receptors originate from a woman aged 40-49 years with acute or convalescent COVID-19. Each CDR3 is given with its conserved first and last residue. Each record gives: CDR3 DNA, CDR3 protein, V gene, D gene, J gene, clone size. The D gene is left open where the match is weak. Clone size is given for some rows only: seen once, a few or many times, or a class if the clone is expanded.

DNA: TGTGCCAGCAAGACAGGGGGCAATGAGCAGTTCTTC
CDR3: CASKTGGNEQFF
V: TRBV11-2
D: TRBD1
J: TRBJ2-1
size: .

DNA: TGTGCCAGCAGCCCCCGAGGGGGGGCCTACGAGCAGTACTTC
CDR3: CASSPRGGAYEQYF
V: TRBV9
D: .
J: TRBJ2-7
size: .

DNA: TGTGCCAGCAGCTTAGTAACAGGGGAAGGCTACACCTTC
CDR3: CASSLVTGEGYTF
V: TRBV7-6
D: TRBD1
J: TRBJ1-2
size: .

DNA: TGTGCCATCAGTGAGTCAACAGGGGGAGAGACCCAGTACTTC
CDR3: CAISESTGGETQYF
V: TRBV10-3
D: TRBD1
J: TRBJ2-5
size: .

DNA: TGTGCCAGCAGCTTGGGCGGGACAGCTAACTATGGCTACACCTTC
CDR3: CASSLGGTANYGYTF
V: TRBV5-4
D: TRBD1
J: TRBJ1-2
size: .

DNA: TGTGCCAGCAGCTGGGGTTTTTCTAGCGGGGCCTTCTACGAGCAGTACTTC
CDR3: CASSWGFSSGAFYEQYF
V: TRBV7-8
D: TRBD2
J: TRBJ2-7
size: once

DNA: TGTGCCAGCGGCCCCGAATCAGGGCCCCAAGAGACCCAGTACTTC
CDR3: CASGPESGPQETQYF
V: TRBV27
D: .
J: TRBJ2-5
size: .

DNA: TGTGCCACCAGCAGCTACTTACAGGTTGGCAATCAGCCCCAGCATTTT
CDR3: CATSSYLQVGNQPQHF
V: TRBV15
D: .
J: TRBJ1-5
size: .

DNA: TGTGCCAGCAGTTCCTCACGGGAGAAGGTCTACAATGAGCAGTTCTTC
CDR3: CASSSSREKVYNEQFF
V: TRBV28
D: .
J: TRBJ2-1
size: few

DNA: TGTGCCAGCAGTTCCATCCGGGGGGCTGAAGCTTTCTTT
CDR3: CASSSIRGAEAFF
V: TRBV27
D: .
J: TRBJ1-1
size: .

DNA: TGTGCCAGCAGCTTCGGACAGGGAGGCTCACCCCTCCACTTT
CDR3: CASSFGQGGSPLHF
V: TRBV7-9
D: TRBD1
J: TRBJ1-6
size: .

DNA: TGCGCCAGCAGCCTACTCTCAGGCGAGAATGAAAAACTGTTTTTT
CDR3: CASSLLSGENEKLFF
V: TRBV5-1
D: .
J: TRBJ1-4
size: .

DNA: TGTGCCAGCAGCTTAGCTCCGGGACTAGCGTACGAGCAGTACTTC
CDR3: CASSLAPGLAYEQYF
V: TRBV11-2
D: TRBD2
J: TRBJ2-7
size: .

DNA: TGTGCCAGCAGCCAGGGGCTCGGGGGGAATAATGAAAAACTGTTTTTT
CDR3: CASSQGLGGNNEKLFF
V: TRBV11-2
D: .
J: TRBJ1-4
size: .

DNA: TGTGCCAGCAGCCAAGAGGACAGGGTACCCTACAATGAGCAGTTCTTC
CDR3: CASSQEDRVPYNEQFF
V: TRBV14
D: TRBD1
J: TRBJ2-1
size: .

DNA: TGCAGTGCTAGTTCTCGCGGGGGGGCCCCGGGGAATGAGCAGTTCTTC
CDR3: CSASSRGGAPGNEQFF
V: TRBV20-1
D: TRBD2
J: TRBJ2-1
size: .

DNA: TGTGCAAGTCGCTTAGCGCCCCCTCGGCGGGACAATCAGCCCCAGCATTTT
CDR3: CASRLAPPRRDNQPQHF
V: TRBV12-2
D: .
J: TRBJ1-5
size: once

DNA: TGTGCCAGCAGCCTAGGACTAGCGGGGCCGGCGAATGAGCAGTTCTTC
CDR3: CASSLGLAGPANEQFF
V: TRBV7-2
D: TRBD2
J: TRBJ2-1
size: .

DNA: TGTGCCAGCAGCTGGGACAGGGAGGGCGGCTACACCTTC
CDR3: CASSWDREGGYTF
V: TRBV7-2
D: TRBD1
J: TRBJ1-2
size: .

DNA: TGTGCCAGCAGCTTGGCGGGGCTAGCGGATGACAAAAACATTCAGTACTTC
CDR3: CASSLAGLADDKNIQYF
V: TRBV5-6
D: TRBD2
J: TRBJ2-4
size: .

DNA: TGTGCCTGGAGCGCCGGGACAGGGAACAATGAGCAGTTCTTC
CDR3: CAWSAGTGNNEQFF
V: TRBV30
D: TRBD1
J: TRBJ2-1
size: few

DNA: TGTGCCAGCAGCACAACAGGGGCGAATAATTCACCCCTCCACTTT
CDR3: CASSTTGANNSPLHF
V: TRBV9
D: TRBD1
J: TRBJ1-6
size: .

DNA: TGTGCCAGCAGCCGAACGGGGAACGAGCAGTACTTC
CDR3: CASSRTGNEQYF
V: TRBV11-2
D: .
J: TRBJ2-7
size: .

DNA: TGTGCCAGCAGCCAAGATTGGGTGACAGGGTACTATGGCTACACCTTC
CDR3: CASSQDWVTGYYGYTF
V: TRBV3-1/TRBV3-2
D: TRBD1
J: TRBJ1-2
size: .

DNA: TGTGCCAGCAGCGTACAAATAGGGACTAGCGGGAGGTGGCCAGATACGCAGTATTTT
CDR3: CASSVQIGTSGRWPDTQYF
V: TRBV9
D: TRBD2
J: TRBJ2-3
size: .

DNA: TGTGCCAGCAGTGCAGGACCCCGGGAGGCCAGCACAGATACGCAGTATTTT
CDR3: CASSAGPREASTDTQYF
V: TRBV6-4
D: TRBD2
J: TRBJ2-3
size: .

DNA: TGTGCCAGCAGCCTGACTACGAGCACAGATACGCAGTATTTT
CDR3: CASSLTTSTDTQYF
V: TRBV5-5
D: .
J: TRBJ2-3
size: .

DNA: TGTGCCATCAGTGAGACCGGGGGGGGCACTGAAGCTTTCTTT
CDR3: CAISETGGGTEAFF
V: TRBV10-3
D: .
J: TRBJ1-1
size: .

DNA: TGTGCCAGCAGCCAGGGGACAGGGATCGAGCAGTACTTC
CDR3: CASSQGTGIEQYF
V: TRBV3-1/TRBV3-2
D: TRBD1
J: TRBJ2-7
size: .

DNA: TGTGCCAGCAGTTTAAGGGGGACAACACCCTATAACTATGGCTACACCTTC
CDR3: CASSLRGTTPYNYGYTF
V: TRBV27
D: .
J: TRBJ1-2
size: few

DNA: TGTGCCAGCAGCTCCCCCGGGACTAGCGGGAGTCCCTTCTGGACAGATACGCAGTATTTT
CDR3: CASSSPGTSGSPFWTDTQYF
V: TRBV7-6
D: TRBD2
J: TRBJ2-3
size: .

DNA: TGTGCCAGCAGCCCTAACCGGGACTCCAACGAGCAGTACTTC
CDR3: CASSPNRDSNEQYF
V: TRBV7-2
D: .
J: TRBJ2-7
size: .

DNA: TGCGCCAGCAGCCAACCGGGACAGGGGGCGAACTATGGCTACACCTTC
CDR3: CASSQPGQGANYGYTF
V: TRBV4-1
D: TRBD1
J: TRBJ1-2
size: few

DNA: TGTGCCAGCAGGGCCGGGTCGACAACTAATGAAAAACTGTTTTTT
CDR3: CASRAGSTTNEKLFF
V: TRBV2
D: .
J: TRBJ1-4
size: .

DNA: TGTGCCAGCAGTTACTTAGGGACAGGGGGTGATGAAAAACTGTTTTTT
CDR3: CASSYLGTGGDEKLFF
V: TRBV6-5
D: TRBD1
J: TRBJ1-4
size: .

DNA: TGTGCCAGCAGACCGGGACAGGGGTGGAACGAGCAGTACTTC
CDR3: CASRPGQGWNEQYF
V: TRBV6-5
D: TRBD1
J: TRBJ2-7
size: .

DNA: TGTGCCAGCGGCTCACAGCAATCAAGGCCCCAGCATTTT
CDR3: CASGSQQSRPQHF
V: TRBV28
D: .
J: TRBJ1-5
size: .

DNA: TGTGCCAGCAGCTCTACTAGCGGGCGAAGCTCCTACGAGCAGTACTTC
CDR3: CASSSTSGRSSYEQYF
V: TRBV7-2
D: TRBD2
J: TRBJ2-7
size: .

DNA: TGTGCCAGCAGTGAAGCCAGACCTTTTTGGGCTCGTGATGAAAAACTGTTTTTT
CDR3: CASSEARPFWARDEKLFF
V: TRBV6-1
D: .
J: TRBJ1-4
size: .

DNA: TGTGCCAGCAGCTTGGGGCCGACTGAAAACAATGAGCAGTTCTTC
CDR3: CASSLGPTENNEQFF
V: TRBV5-6
D: .
J: TRBJ2-1
size: .

DNA: TGTGCCTGGAGTCCCTGGACAGGGGACTCACCCCTCCACTTT
CDR3: CAWSPWTGDSPLHF
V: TRBV30
D: TRBD1
J: TRBJ1-6
size: .

DNA: TGCAGCGTGGGGGGACAGGTGTCCTACGAGCAGTACTTC
CDR3: CSVGGQVSYEQYF
V: TRBV29-1
D: TRBD1
J: TRBJ2-7
size: .